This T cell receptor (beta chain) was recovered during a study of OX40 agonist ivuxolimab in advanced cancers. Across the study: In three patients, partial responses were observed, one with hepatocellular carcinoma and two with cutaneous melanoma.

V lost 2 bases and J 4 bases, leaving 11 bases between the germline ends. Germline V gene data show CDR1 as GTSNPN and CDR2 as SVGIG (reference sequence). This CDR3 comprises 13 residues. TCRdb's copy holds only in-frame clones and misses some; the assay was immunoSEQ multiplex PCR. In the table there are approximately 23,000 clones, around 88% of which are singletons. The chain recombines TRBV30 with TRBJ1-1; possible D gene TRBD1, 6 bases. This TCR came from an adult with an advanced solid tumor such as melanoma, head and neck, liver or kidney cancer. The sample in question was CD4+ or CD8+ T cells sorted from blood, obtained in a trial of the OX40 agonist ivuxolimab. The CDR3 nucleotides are TGTGCCTGGAGTTGGGGGCTGGGCACTGAAGCTTTCTTT. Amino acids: CAWSWGLGTEAFF. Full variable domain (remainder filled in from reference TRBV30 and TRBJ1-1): SQTIHQWPATLVQPVGSPLSLECTVEGTSNPNLYWYRQAAGRGLQLLFYSVGIGQISSEVPQNLSASRPQDRQFILSSKKLLLSDSGFYLCAWSWGLGTEAFFGQGTRLTVV.